This is a list of T cell receptor beta chains from one sample in a study of cytomegalovirus exposure and HLA in healthy donors. Generated by immunoSEQ multiplex PCR, the TCRdb table keeps only in-frame clones and is missing some. The table includes about 150,000 clones, around three quarters detected once. The source material was PBMCs. Receptors originate from a man in his forties in good health and CMV-seronegative. CDR3s include the opening cysteine and the closing phenylalanine or tryptophan. A D gene is named only where the DNA matches it firmly. For some rows the clone size is stated as once, few or many, or as a class when expanded; others skip it.

CDR3nt | CDR3aa | v_gene | abundance | j_gene | d_gene
TGTGCCATCAGTGAGCGGGGACAGTTCGCGAACACTGAAGCTTTCTTT | CAISERGQFANTEAFF | TRBV10-3 | . | TRBJ1-1 | TRBD1
TGTGCCAGCAGCCCCTCTTACGGGAGCCACAATGAGCAGTTCTTC | CASSPSYGSHNEQFF | TRBV6-1 | . | TRBJ2-1 | .
TGTGCCAGCAGTTCTCGGGTCTATGGCTACACCTTC | CASSSRVYGYTF | TRBV6-6 | . | TRBJ1-2 | .
TGTGCCAGCAGCTCCCGGGGACAGTTGGTCTACGAGCAGTACTTC | CASSSRGQLVYEQYF | TRBV13 | . | TRBJ2-7 | TRBD1
TGTGCCAGCAGCTCCCCAGGAGGGGCGGGAGCTTACGACGAGCAGTACTTC | CASSSPGGAGAYDEQYF | TRBV28 | . | TRBJ2-7 | TRBD2
TGTGCCAGCAGTTTAAAAGGCGGGACTGAAGCTTTCTTT | CASSLKGGTEAFF | TRBV28 | few | TRBJ1-1 | .
TGTGCCAGCAGTCAACAGGGACTAGGGAACACTGAAGCTTTCTTT | CASSQQGLGNTEAFF | TRBV6-5 | many | TRBJ1-1 | .
TGTGCCTGGAGTGTACTCGGAAACACCATATATTTT | CAWSVLGNTIYF | TRBV30 | . | TRBJ1-3 | .
TGCGCCAGCAGCCAAGACCCAGGACTAGCGGGGGGCGTGGATGAGCAGTTCTTC | CASSQDPGLAGGVDEQFF | TRBV4-3 | . | TRBJ2-1 | TRBD2
TGTGCCAGCGTGCCACCGGGGGTCGGGCCCAATCAGCCCCAGCATTTT | CASVPPGVGPNQPQHF | TRBV6-6 | . | TRBJ1-5 | .
TGTGCCAGCAGCTCAGGCTTTGTTCCTTTCTTT | CASSSGFVPFF | TRBV7-6 | . | TRBJ1-1 | .
TGTGCCAGCCGTACACAGGGCGACTATGGCTACACCTTC | CASRTQGDYGYTF | TRBV6-6 | . | TRBJ1-2 | .
TGTGCCAGCAGTTTTGGGACAGGGGTGAGCGAGCAGTACTTC | CASSFGTGVSEQYF | TRBV28 | . | TRBJ2-7 | TRBD1
TGTGCCAGCAGTGGAACAGGGGCAAGTTGGTATAATTCACCCCTCCACTTT | CASSGTGASWYNSPLHF | TRBV6-1 | few | TRBJ1-6 | TRBD1
TGCGCCAGCAGCTTGTCCGGGACAGGGAATGAAAAACTGTTTTTT | CASSLSGTGNEKLFF | TRBV5-1 | . | TRBJ1-4 | TRBD1
TGTGCCAGCAGCTTACCCGGGTCTTCCTATGGCTACACCTTC | CASSLPGSSYGYTF | TRBV11-1 | . | TRBJ1-2 | .
TGCACCAGCAGCCAACGGGGCAGGGGAACGGAAAACACTGAAGCTTTCTTT | CTSSQRGRGTENTEAFF | TRBV4-1 | . | TRBJ1-1 | .
TGTGCCAGCAGTGTCCGACAGGGCCGCCAAGAGACCCAGTACTTC | CASSVRQGRQETQYF | TRBV27 | . | TRBJ2-5 | TRBD1
TGTGCCAGCAGTTTACAACTAGCGGGTCCCTACGAGCAGTACTTC | CASSLQLAGPYEQYF | TRBV28 | . | TRBJ2-7 | TRBD2
TGCGCCAGCAGCATGGGTACTCAGCAGGGGGGCCGTGAGACCCAGTACTTC | CASSMGTQQGGRETQYF | TRBV5-1 | . | TRBJ2-5 | .
TGTGCCAGTAGTACCCGTATACAGCCCCAGCATTTT | CASSTRIQPQHF | TRBV19 | . | TRBJ1-5 | .
TGTGCCAGTAGTATAGCCCCCAGGTATAGCAATCAGCCCCAGCATTTT | CASSIAPRYSNQPQHF | TRBV19 | once | TRBJ1-5 | .
TGTGCCAGCAGTGGCGGGTCGGGGGGGGCACAAGAGACCCAGTACTTC | CASSGGSGGAQETQYF | TRBV27 | . | TRBJ2-5 | TRBD2
TGTGCCAGCAGCGTAGGACCGGGTCGGATTACTAACACTGAAGCTTTCTTT | CASSVGPGRITNTEAFF | TRBV9 | . | TRBJ1-1 | .
TGTGCCAGCTCTGGCGCGGGGTACGGTGCTGGGACCGAAGCTTTCTTT | CASSGAGYGAGTEAFF | TRBV11-2 | once | TRBJ1-1 | .
TGTGCCAGCTCACCGCTGGACAGTAATGAAAAACTGTTTTTT | CASSPLDSNEKLFF | TRBV18 | . | TRBJ1-4 | .
TGCGCCAGCAGCCAAGATCTTGCCGGGACAGGGAATGAAAAACTGTTTTTT | CASSQDLAGTGNEKLFF | TRBV4-1 | many | TRBJ1-4 | TRBD1
TGTGCCAGCAGCGTGAATAGGCAGGGCGGCGAGACCCAGTACTTC | CASSVNRQGGETQYF | TRBV9 | . | TRBJ2-5 | .
TGTGCCAGCAGTTATGGGGGAGGATACGAGCAGTACTTC | CASSYGGGYEQYF | TRBV28 | . | TRBJ2-7 | .
TGTGCCAGCTCACCAGGGACAGGGGGCGGCGGCGTCTATGGCTACACCTTC | CASSPGTGGGGVYGYTF | TRBV18 | . | TRBJ1-2 | TRBD1
TGTGCCATCAGTGAGTCGAGGGGCAGGGGTTTGGAAAAACTGTTTTTT | CAISESRGRGLEKLFF | TRBV10-3 | . | TRBJ1-4 | .
TGTGCCAGCAGCAAACAGGGGGCGCGGGAGACCCAGTACTTC | CASSKQGARETQYF | TRBV7-9 | once | TRBJ2-5 | TRBD1
TGTGCCAGCAGCCCCTCTCCCGTGGGGCTCGGGGAGACCCAGTACTTC | CASSPSPVGLGETQYF | TRBV7-2 | . | TRBJ2-5 | .
TGTGCCAGCAGTCCGACAGAGAGCTCCTACGAGCAGTACTTC | CASSPTESSYEQYF | TRBV28 | . | TRBJ2-7 | .
TGTGCCAGCAGTTACTCGCTACTTAGGAGAAGCGGCGAGCAGTACTTC | CASSYSLLRRSGEQYF | TRBV6-5 | few | TRBJ2-7 | .
TGTGCCAGTAGTACCCAGGGGGCAGACGAGCAGTACTTC | CASSTQGADEQYF | TRBV19 | . | TRBJ2-7 | TRBD1
TGTGCCGGATCGGCAGGACTAATGGATGGCTACACCTTC | CAGSAGLMDGYTF | TRBV2 | . | TRBJ1-2 | .
TGTGCCACCTGGGGGGGTGACCAAGAGACCCAGTACTTC | CATWGGDQETQYF | TRBV7-9 | . | TRBJ2-5 | TRBD2
TGTGCCAGCAGCTTAAGGGGGGGCCGGAGCACAGATACGCAGTATTTT | CASSLRGGRSTDTQYF | TRBV11-3 | . | TRBJ2-3 | .
TGTGCCAGCAGCCCGGACGGGACCTACGAGCAGTACTTC | CASSPDGTYEQYF | TRBV6-6 | . | TRBJ2-7 | .
TGTGCCAGCAGTTTATCCGTCCTGAATGAGCAGTTCTTC | CASSLSVLNEQFF | TRBV27 | . | TRBJ2-1 | .
TGCGCCAGCAGCTTGGCACAGGGGGCGCACGAGCAGTACTTC | CASSLAQGAHEQYF | TRBV5-1 | . | TRBJ2-7 | TRBD1
TGTGCCACCGACCTTGGGGCGGACGAGCTTAATGAAAAACTGTTTTTT | CATDLGADELNEKLFF | TRBV7-9 | . | TRBJ1-4 | .
TGCGCCAGCAGCCAAGCCCAGGGGGCACCCGGGGAGCTGTTTTTT | CASSQAQGAPGELFF | TRBV4-1 | . | TRBJ2-2 | TRBD1
TGTGCCAGCAGCACTAGGGACACTGAAGCTTTCTTT | CASSTRDTEAFF | TRBV5-4 | few | TRBJ1-1 | .
TGCGCCAGCAGCTGTGGTGACGGGGAGGTCTACGAGCAGTACTTC | CASSCGDGEVYEQYF | TRBV10-1 | . | TRBJ2-7 | .
TGCAGCGTTCGGGACAGGGGAGGGGTTATCCAAGAGACCCAGTACTTC | CSVRDRGGVIQETQYF | TRBV29-1 | . | TRBJ2-5 | TRBD1
TGTGCCATCAGTGACACCCGGGGGGCCAACACTGAAGCTTTCTTT | CAISDTRGANTEAFF | TRBV10-3 | . | TRBJ1-1 | .
TGTGCCAGCAGCCCCGAGCTAGCGGGCATTAGCACAGATACGCAGTATTTT | CASSPELAGISTDTQYF | TRBV7-3 | . | TRBJ2-3 | TRBD2
TGTGCCAGCAGCGCGCCGGGATTGGCAACCTACGAGCAGTACTTC | CASSAPGLATYEQYF | TRBV7-2 | . | TRBJ2-7 | .
TGTGCCAGCAGCCCACCGGACAGGGGGAACACTGAAGCTTTCTTT | CASSPPDRGNTEAFF | TRBV7-6 | . | TRBJ1-1 | TRBD1
TGTGCCAGCTCACCGACGAGGCTGGCTCAGAACACTGAAGCTTTCTTT | CASSPTRLAQNTEAFF | TRBV18 | . | TRBJ1-1 | .
TGTGCCAGCAGCACCCGGACAGGGTCTGGAAACACCATATATTTT | CASSTRTGSGNTIYF | TRBV7-2 | . | TRBJ1-3 | TRBD1
TGTGCCAGCAGCTTAGCACAGAGCTCCTACAATGAGCAGTTCTTC | CASSLAQSSYNEQFF | TRBV7-8 | . | TRBJ2-1 | .
TGTGCCAGCACCGGGGACAGAAACACCGGGGAGCTGTTTTTT | CASTGDRNTGELFF | TRBV5-6 | few | TRBJ2-2 | TRBD1
TGTGCCAGCAGCCCCCTAGGCGGGGAGCTCTACGAGCAGTACTTC | CASSPLGGELYEQYF | TRBV7-2 | . | TRBJ2-7 | .
TGCGCCAGCAGCTTAGGACAGGGGGCCGGTAATGAAAAACTGTTTTTT | CASSLGQGAGNEKLFF | TRBV5-1 | . | TRBJ1-4 | TRBD1